This TCR beta chain was sequenced in a study of lymphopenia after photon versus proton radiotherapy. As for this clone: Its antigen is as yet unknown.

Findings and caveats of the study: Under photons, naive T cells and diversity fell while effector/memory populations rose. Only patients who died were analyzed for survival; proton advantage is unproven.

The table came from immunoSEQ multiplex PCR; TCRdb's copy has only in-frame clones and leaves some out. The data hold roughly 45,000 clones, with roughly 85% observed a single time. CDR3 size: 18 residues. Germline trimming cut 2 bases from V and 2 bases from J; bases unmatched to any gene: 14. Looked up from germline, CDR1 is SGHNT and CDR2 is YENEEA. The sequencing here drew on peripheral blood, taken from a patient treated with photon-based radiotherapy. The chain couples TRBV11-3 to TRBJ2-7, with 8 bases identical to TRBD1. The TCR was taken from a man in his forties or fifties with gastric cancer. CDR3 in DNA: TGTGCCAGCAGCTTAAACCACCCCGGACAGGGCCTCGCCTACGAGCAGTACTTC. Amino acids: CASSLNHPGQGLAYEQYF.